The rows below give T cell receptor beta chains drawn from one sample of a study of identical twins. TCRdb recomputed calls from the 5' RACE reads with MiXCR, one row per CDR3 protein. The sample shows hundreds of thousands of distinct CDR3 sequences, 21% of them seen only once. The same sample was also studied in work on T cells expressing NK-cell markers.

Source material: PBMCs. These receptors were collected from a woman aged 18-29 years in good health. Each CDR3 is given with its conserved first and last residue. D genes are given only for firm matches. Some rows mark clone size as missing; the rest say once, few, many or name a class of expanded clone.

CSATGLRGDEQFF	TGCAGTGCAACGGGACTGAGGGGCGATGAGCAGTTCTTC	TRBV20-1	NA	NA	TRBJ2-1
CASSPPETGTEHEQYF	TGTGCCAGCTCACCACCTGAAACCGGGACTGAACACGAGCAGTACTTC	TRBV18	NA	few	TRBJ2-7
CASSRQGPTDTQYF	TGCGCCAGCAGCCGACAGGGTCCCACAGATACGCAGTATTTT	TRBV5-1	TRBD1	many	TRBJ2-3
CASSNGGWETQYF	TGTGCCAGCAGTAACGGGGGTTGGGAGACCCAGTACTTC	TRBV12-3/TRBV12-4	NA	NA	TRBJ2-5
CATSVAPGLAGGENEQFF	TGTGCCACCAGTGTCGCGCCGGGACTAGCGGGGGGCGAGAATGAGCAGTTCTTC	TRBV24-1	TRBD2	NA	TRBJ2-1
CSASTQGANSYNEQFF	TGCAGTGCTAGTACACAGGGGGCGAATTCCTACAATGAGCAGTTCTTC	TRBV20-1	TRBD1	NA	TRBJ2-1
CASSYPPSPGPKGQFF	TGTGCCAGCAGCTATCCACCCAGCCCGGGCCCCAAGGGTCAGTTCTTC	TRBV7-8	NA	few	TRBJ2-1
CASSLGQLAGLYNEQFF	TGCGCCAGCAGCCTGGGCCAACTAGCGGGGTTATACAATGAGCAGTTCTTC	TRBV5-1	TRBD2	once	TRBJ2-1
CASGRQYTGELFF	TGTGCTAGTGGCCGACAGTACACCGGGGAGCTGTTTTTT	TRBV12-5	NA	many	TRBJ2-2
CASSFSSGGPAGDEQFF	TGCGCCAGCAGCTTCTCCAGCGGGGGGCCCGCGGGGGATGAGCAGTTCTTC	TRBV5-1	TRBD2	few	TRBJ2-1
CASSPDPGGLNEQFF	TGTGCCAGCAGCCCGGACCCTGGGGGGTTGAATGAGCAGTTCTTC	TRBV12-3/TRBV12-4	NA	few	TRBJ2-1
CASSLRAGAGETQYF	TGTGCCAGCAGCTTAAGGGCGGGGGCCGGAGAGACCCAGTACTTC	TRBV7-3	NA	few	TRBJ2-5
CASSSGTSPLHF	TGTGCCAGCAGTTCGGGGACATCACCCCTCCACTTT	TRBV12-3/TRBV12-4	NA	few	TRBJ1-6
CASSGGLSGGQETQYF	TGTGCCAGCAGTGGGGGCCTTTCGGGGGGTCAAGAGACCCAGTACTTC	TRBV12-3/TRBV12-4	NA	NA	TRBJ2-5
CASSSQGGSNGYTF	TGTGCCAGCAGTTCCCAGGGGGGGTCGAATGGCTACACCTTC	TRBV6-5	TRBD1	many	TRBJ1-2
CASSFLAGGPGEQFF	TGTGCCAGCAGCTTCTTAGCGGGAGGGCCGGGTGAGCAGTTCTTC	TRBV7-9	TRBD2	few	TRBJ2-1
CSARETGRWAYEQYF	TGCAGTGCTAGAGAGACAGGGAGGTGGGCCTACGAGCAGTACTTC	TRBV20-1	NA	NA	TRBJ2-7
CSAMTDTNTGELFF	TGCAGTGCTATGACGGATACGAACACCGGGGAGCTGTTTTTT	TRBV20-1	NA	NA	TRBJ2-2
CSARESGRENMEQYF	TGCAGTGCTAGAGAAAGCGGGAGGGAGAACATGGAGCAGTACTTC	TRBV20-1	TRBD2	many	TRBJ2-7
CSVRGGGTDTQYF	TGCAGCGTCCGGGGGGGCGGCACAGATACGCAGTATTTT	TRBV29-1	TRBD2	NA	TRBJ2-3
CASSQEGTTFYGYTF	TGCGCCAGCAGCCAAGAAGGGACGACCTTCTATGGCTACACCTTC	TRBV4-3	NA	NA	TRBJ1-2
CASSDPDNSANTGELFF	TGCGCCAGCAGCGATCCAGATAATTCCGCGAACACCGGGGAGCTGTTTTTT	TRBV4-3	NA	many	TRBJ2-2
CASSPDNTGPSNF	TGTGCCAGCAGCCCGGATAACACTGGTCCCAGCAATTTT	TRBV7-9	NA	once	TRBJ1-5
CASSTRTSGRSYNEQFF	TGTGCCAGCAGCACCCGGACTAGCGGGAGGTCCTACAATGAGCAGTTCTTC	TRBV9	TRBD2	few	TRBJ2-1
CASSSRRRRAGGQGEQFF	TGTGCCAGCAGCTCCCGGCGCCGAAGGGCGGGGGGGCAGGGTGAGCAGTTCTTC	TRBV7-8	TRBD2	NA	TRBJ2-1
CSVRTGYNEQFF	TGCAGCGTGCGGACAGGGTACAATGAGCAGTTCTTC	TRBV29-1	TRBD1	many	TRBJ2-1
CAISESGDSGSFYF	TGTGCCATCAGTGAGTCCGGTGATAGCGGGTCCTTCTACTTC	TRBV10-3	TRBD2	few	TRBJ2-5
CSARALERSYNEQFF	TGCAGTGCCAGAGCCCTGGAACGCTCCTACAATGAGCAGTTCTTC	TRBV20-1	NA	once	TRBJ2-1